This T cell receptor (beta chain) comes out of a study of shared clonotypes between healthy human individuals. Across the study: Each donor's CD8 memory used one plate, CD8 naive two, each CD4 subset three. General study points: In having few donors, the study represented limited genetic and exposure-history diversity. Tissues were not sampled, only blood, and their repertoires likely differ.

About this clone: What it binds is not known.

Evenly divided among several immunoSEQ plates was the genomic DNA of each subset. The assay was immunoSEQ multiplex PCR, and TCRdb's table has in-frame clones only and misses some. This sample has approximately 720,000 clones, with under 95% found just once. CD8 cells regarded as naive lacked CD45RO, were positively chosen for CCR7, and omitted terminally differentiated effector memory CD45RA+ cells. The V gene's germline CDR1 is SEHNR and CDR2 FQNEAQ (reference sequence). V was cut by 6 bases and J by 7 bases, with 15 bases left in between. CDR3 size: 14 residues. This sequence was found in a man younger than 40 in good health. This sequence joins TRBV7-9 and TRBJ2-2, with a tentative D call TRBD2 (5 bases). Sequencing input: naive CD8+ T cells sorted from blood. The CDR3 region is CASRGSGAVGELFF. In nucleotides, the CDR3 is TGTGCCAGCAGGGGCAGCGGCGCGGTCGGGGAGCTGTTTTTT. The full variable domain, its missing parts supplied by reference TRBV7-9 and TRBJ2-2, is DTGVSQNPRHKITKRGQNVTFRCDPISEHNRLYWYRQTLGQGPEFLTYFQNEAQLEKSRLLSDRFSAERPKGSFSTLEIQRTEQGDSAMYLCASRGSGAVGELFFGEGSRLTVL.